This TCR beta chain comes out of a study of T cells in tuberculosis. The time point denotes: new active TB diagnosis, blood taken before or within 7 days of starting treatment. Assay used: immunoSEQ multiplex PCR; TCRdb lists only in-frame clones, some missing. The sample holds around 33,000 clones, roughly 93% seen once. V gave up 3 bases and J gave up 7 bases, with 9 bases separating them. CDR3 size: 11 residues. Germline values: CDR1 DFQATT, CDR2 SNEGSKA (reference sequence). The sample was PBMCs, taken at tuberculosis diagnosis. The chain is built from TRBV20-1 and TRBJ1-2; D not resolved. The TCR was taken from an adult with tuberculosis. In DNA, the CDR3 is TGCAGTGCTAGGAGTAGTGGTGGCTACACCTTC. Its protein is CSARSSGGYTF.